This TCR beta chain was retrieved from a study of cytomegalovirus exposure and HLA in healthy donors. Study-wide background: An earlier analysis found around 120 million unique TCR beta sequences from about 190 million T cells.

Overall study results and limits: Reports described diagnosis of cytomegalovirus status by the classifier as highly specific and sensitive.

Primers included in the PCR were 60 Vbeta and 13 Jbeta primers. Measured with immunoSEQ multiplex PCR; TCRdb has only the in-frame clones, and not every one. The listing contains roughly 90,000 clones. CDR1 is SGHTA, CDR2 FQGNSA, per germline. The CDR3 contains 17 residues. V was pared by 1 base and J by 2 bases, with 5 bases of the junction left unmatched. On this clone: Its antigen is undetermined.

The sequence was obtained from a man in his forties or fifties in good health and CMV-seropositive. Sequencing used PBMCs. The rearrangement uses TRBV7-2 and TRBJ2-6, with TRBD2 matching over 7 bases. This chain's CDR3 is CASSLVWRGTGANVLTF. In DNA, the CDR3 is TGTGCCAGCAGCTTAGTTTGGCGGGGGACTGGGGCCAACGTCCTGACTTTC.